The 8 T cell receptor beta chains given below trace back to one sample, sequenced in a study of CD8 T cells in ankylosing spondylitis. TCRdb passed the 5' RACE reads through MiXCR, listing each CDR3 protein once. Altogether some 840,000 distinct CDR3 sequences are present, roughly 12% being singletons, with the ten largest covering about 0.49%. Antigens for these TCRs are unknown. Overall study results and limits: Typical of ankylosing spondylitis blood, it appeared, was a TCR beta motif of under 10 highly homologous variants.

The sequenced material came from blood, either unsorted or a sorted T cell fraction (not recorded which). All receptors come from a male donor with ankylosing spondylitis.

CDR3: CASSYWGTGEQYF. The CDR3 DNA sequence: TGTGCCAGCAGTTACTGGGGGACAGGCGAGCAGTACTTC. The chain recombines TRBV6-2 or TRBV6-3 with TRBJ2-7; 8 bases align to TRBD1. CDR3 size: 13 residues. Trimming cost V 1 base and J 6 bases; bases outside gene matches: 2. From germline, CDR1 is MNHEY and CDR2 SVGEGT.

This clonotype was picked up a small number of times. J is TRBJ2-2 and V is TRBV11-2; the match to TRBD2 covers 15 bases. The V gene's germline CDR1 is SGHAT and CDR2 FQNNGV. The CDR3 has 18 residues. The J segment lost 4 bases and the V segment lost 6 bases, leaving 9 bases of the junction unmatched. CDR3 DNA sequence: TGTGCCAGCAGTCAAGGACTAGCGGGGGGGCCAAGCACCGGGGAGCTGTTTTTT. It encodes CASSQGLAGGPSTGELFF.

V and J are TRBV15 and TRBJ2-7; D remains unclear. Trimming removed 1 base at V and 6 bases at J, with 16 bases between. This CDR3 spans 15 amino acids. Germline V gene lookup returns CDR1 LNHNV and CDR2 YYDKDF (reference sequence). The CDR3 spells CATSRVARPGSEQYF. CDR3 nucleotide sequence: TGTGCCACCAGCAGAGTGGCGCGGCCAGGAAGCGAGCAGTACTTC.

This clonotype was found a few times. This sequence joins TRBV7-9 and TRBJ2-7, with 8 bases lining up with TRBD1. Germline CDR1 SEHNR, CDR2 FQNEAQ (reference sequence). Trimming at V came to 3 bases and at J to 5 bases, leaving 6 bases not matched to a gene. There are 14 residues in the CDR3. CDR3 loop: CASSFWDRLDEQYF. CDR3 DNA sequence: TGTGCCAGCAGCTTTTGGGACAGGCTAGACGAGCAGTACTTC.

This rearrangement joins TRBV20-1 to TRBJ2-7; TRBD1 matches 7 bases. V was pared by 5 bases and J by 5 bases, with 9 bases of the junction left unmatched. This CDR3 contains 13 residues. Germline V lookup: CDR1 DFQATT, CDR2 SNEGSKA (reference sequence). The CDR3 sequence is CSALGGPGHEQYF. The CDR3 DNA reads TGCAGTGCTTTAGGGGGCCCCGGCCACGAGCAGTACTTC.

The CDR3 region is CASSLELQGAREQFF. The CDR3 DNA reads TGTGCCAGCAGCTTAGAACTTCAGGGGGCGCGGGAGCAGTTCTTC. This chain links TRBV7-2 with TRBJ2-1; 8 bases fit TRBD1. Germline-derived CDR1 and CDR2 are SGHTA and FQGNSA. There are 15 residues in the CDR3. Losses at the gene ends were 1 base for V and 10 bases for J; bases not matched to a gene: 9.

This clonotype has more than one count but fewer than ten. The rearrangement joins TRBV20-1 to TRBJ2-1; 7 bases are shared with TRBD2. Germline assignment: CDR1 DFQATT and CDR2 SNEGSKA (reference sequence). The CDR3 spans 15 residues. V lost 5 bases to trimming and J lost 1 base; unmatched junction nucleotides: 8. CDR3 coding DNA: TGCAGTGCTCGTGGAGCTAGCGGTTCCTACAATGAGCAGTTCTTC. It specifies CSARGASGSYNEQFF.

This chain uses TRBV7-9 with TRBJ2-1; 14 bases line up with TRBD2. The ends lost 5 bases at V and 8 bases at J; junction bases unmatched: 5. Germline V gene lookup returns CDR1 SEHNR and CDR2 FQNEAQ (reference sequence). The CDR3 runs to 15 residues. The CDR3 loop reads CASSETSGRADEQFF. In nucleotides, the CDR3 is TGTGCCAGCAGCGAGACTAGCGGGAGGGCCGATGAGCAGTTCTTC.